This is a list of T cell receptor beta chains from one sample in a study of identical twins. Each CDR3 protein is one row after TCRdb ran MiXCR on the 5' RACE reads. The sample consists of roughly 710,000 distinct CDR3 sequences, 5.5% to 7.5% of them appearing once. The specimen sequenced was naive T cells sorted from blood. The receptors shown here come from a man between 18 and 29 years old in good health. CDR3s include the opening cysteine and the closing phenylalanine or tryptophan. The D gene is left open where the match is weak. Clone size is not always given. Where it is, it says once, few, many or a class for expanded clones.

>TRBV11-2|many|TRBJ2-3|-
CASSPGGLAAITDTQYF
TGTGCCAGCAGCCCCGGGGGGCTAGCGGCGATCACAGATACGCAGTATTTT
>TRBV7-8|many|TRBJ2-5|-
CASTPTLRTEETQYF
TGTGCCAGCACACCGACCCTAAGGACAGAAGAGACCCAGTACTTC
>TRBV10-3|few|TRBJ2-5|-
CAISRDIGETQYF
TGTGCCATCAGTCGGGACATCGGCGAGACCCAGTACTTC
>TRBV20-1|few|TRBJ1-1|TRBD1
CSARVGGAGLNTEAFF
TGCAGTGCTAGAGTAGGGGGCGCCGGACTTAACACTGAAGCTTTCTTT
>TRBV5-1|many|TRBJ2-6|-
CASSSGANVLTF
TGTGCCAGCAGCTCTGGGGCCAACGTCCTGACTTTC
>TRBV29-1|few|TRBJ2-7|-
CSVVAGNTYEQYF
TGCAGCGTCGTGGCGGGGAATACCTACGAGCAGTACTTC
>TRBV5-1|many|TRBJ2-2|TRBD2
CASTLPNGTSGHTGELFF
TGCGCCAGTACTCTTCCAAATGGGACTAGCGGGCACACCGGGGAGCTGTTTTTT
>TRBV4-2|many|TRBJ1-5|TRBD1
CASSQGPGTGDYQPQHF
TGTGCCAGCAGCCAAGGCCCCGGGACAGGCGATTATCAGCCCCAGCATTTT
>TRBV12-3/TRBV12-4|few|TRBJ2-5|TRBD1
CASSPDRGYRVAQYF
TGTGCCAGCAGTCCCGACAGGGGGTATCGTGTGGCCCAGTACTTC
>TRBV12-3/TRBV12-4|few|TRBJ2-7|-
CASSLLAGAPYEQYF
TGTGCCAGCAGTTTACTCGCAGGGGCCCCCTACGAGCAGTACTTC
>TRBV5-1|many|TRBJ2-3|-
CASSRAASLTDTQYF
TGCGCCAGCAGCCGGGCGGCTAGCCTCACAGATACGCAGTATTTT
>TRBV4-1|many|TRBJ2-5|-
CASSQSSLSETQYF
TGCGCCAGCAGCCAGAGTTCTCTCAGCGAGACCCAGTACTTC
>TRBV4-2|many|TRBJ2-1|-
CASSQGWDANEQFF
TGTGCCAGCAGCCAAGGCTGGGATGCAAATGAGCAGTTCTTC
>TRBV18|-|TRBJ2-7|-
CASSPLAVGSSYEQYF
TGTGCCAGCTCACCACTAGCGGTGGGGAGCTCCTACGAGCAGTACTTC
>TRBV12-3/TRBV12-4|many|TRBJ2-5|-
CASSFNSGETQYF
TGTGCCAGCAGTTTTAACAGCGGAGAGACCCAGTACTTC
>TRBV27|many|TRBJ1-4|-
CASSLRGLANEKLFF
TGTGCCAGCAGCCTCAGGGGTTTAGCTAATGAAAAACTGTTTTTT
>TRBV12-3/TRBV12-4|many|TRBJ2-7|TRBD2
CASRQGGLWQYF
TGTGCCAGCAGGCAGGGAGGGCTATGGCAGTACTTC
>TRBV5-1|-|TRBJ1-2|-
CASSLEAFRGYTF
TGCGCCAGCAGCTTAGAGGCTTTTCGTGGCTACACCTTC
>TRBV12-3/TRBV12-4|many|TRBJ2-1|TRBD1
CAINVRDRATEQFF
TGTGCCATCAATGTCCGGGACAGGGCGACTGAGCAGTTCTTC
>TRBV7-8|many|TRBJ2-1|-
CASSLGRVVRDEQFF
TGTGCCAGCAGCTTAGGGAGGGTGGTACGAGATGAGCAGTTCTTC
>TRBV7-2|many|TRBJ2-7|-
CASSIPGVYEQYF
TGTGCCAGCAGCATACCGGGGGTCTACGAGCAGTACTTC
>TRBV7-9|few|TRBJ1-1|-
CASKTGSNTEAFF
TGTGCCAGCAAGACCGGCAGCAACACTGAAGCTTTCTTT
>TRBV12-3/TRBV12-4|many|TRBJ2-3|-
CASSFARLTDTQYF
TGTGCCAGCAGTTTTGCCCGTCTCACAGATACGCAGTATTTT
>TRBV9|-|TRBJ2-3|-
CASSPTGRAEDTQYF
TGTGCCAGCAGCCCGACGGGCAGGGCCGAAGATACGCAGTATTTT
>TRBV27|-|TRBJ2-1|-
CASRGGNGNEQFF
TGTGCCAGCAGGGGCGGGAACGGCAATGAGCAGTTCTTC
>TRBV15|-|TRBJ2-1|-
CATSRSRGSYNEQFF
TGTGCCACCAGCAGATCCAGGGGCTCTTACAATGAGCAGTTCTTC
>TRBV7-8|few|TRBJ2-2|TRBD1
CASSRTGSGTGELFF
TGTGCCAGCAGCCGGACAGGGTCGGGCACCGGGGAGCTGTTTTTT
>TRBV15|-|TRBJ2-1|TRBD2
CATSSDSLAGSYNEQFF
TGTGCCACCAGCAGTGACTCACTAGCGGGATCCTACAATGAGCAGTTCTTC
>TRBV24-1|many|TRBJ2-1|TRBD2
CATGTSGRGNEQFF
TGTGCCACCGGGACTAGCGGGAGGGGAAATGAGCAGTTCTTC
>TRBV29-1|few|TRBJ2-2|-
CSVEDGRDTGELFF
TGCAGCGTTGAAGACGGACGGGACACCGGGGAGCTGTTTTTT
>TRBV10-1|many|TRBJ2-1|-
CASSEISPNEQFF
TGCGCCAGCAGTGAAATTAGCCCCAATGAGCAGTTCTTC
>TRBV11-2|many|TRBJ2-5|TRBD2
CASSFVTSGTEETQYF
TGTGCCAGCAGCTTCGTGACTAGCGGGACCGAAGAGACCCAGTACTTC
>TRBV4-3|few|TRBJ1-2|-
CASSHETGGYTF
TGCGCCAGCAGCCATGAAACTGGAGGCTACACCTTC
>TRBV7-2|few|TRBJ2-3|-
CASSLAYSGEDTQYF
TGTGCCAGCAGCTTAGCGTACTCCGGCGAGGATACGCAGTATTTT
>TRBV7-8|many|TRBJ2-2|TRBD1
CASSSGTANTGELFF
TGTGCCAGCAGCTCCGGGACAGCGAACACCGGGGAGCTGTTTTTT
>TRBV7-8|-|TRBJ2-7|-
CASSPRAALHEQYF
TGTGCCAGCAGCCCCCGGGCAGCCCTCCACGAGCAGTACTTC
>TRBV20-1|-|TRBJ2-2|-
CSAREGTYYGELFF
TGCAGTGCTAGAGAAGGGACTTACTACGGGGAGCTGTTTTTT
>TRBV5-1|many|TRBJ1-1|-
CASSHHVGTPEAFF
TGCGCCAGCAGCCACCATGTCGGAACCCCTGAAGCTTTCTTT
>TRBV5-1|-|TRBJ2-5|-
CASSLGRQAEGIETQYF
TGCGCCAGCAGCTTGGGTCGACAGGCGGAAGGGATAGAGACCCAGTACTTC
>TRBV7-9|few|TRBJ2-1|-
CASSLRRISYNEQFF
TGTGCCAGCAGCTTACGGCGGATCTCCTACAATGAGCAGTTCTTC
>TRBV6-2/TRBV6-3|few|TRBJ2-7|-
CASTGIYEQYF
TGTGCTTCAACGGGAATCTACGAGCAGTACTTC
>TRBV6-4|-|TRBJ1-5|-
CASILQGSNQPQHF
TGTGCCAGCATACTACAGGGAAGCAATCAGCCCCAGCATTTT
>TRBV10-1|few|TRBJ2-2|-
CASSAPGGPRDTGELFF
TGCGCCAGCAGTGCCCCTGGGGGGCCGAGAGACACCGGGGAGCTGTTTTTT
>TRBV12-3/TRBV12-4|many|TRBJ1-5|TRBD1
CASSRDRGQQRPQHF
TGTGCCAGCAGCCGGGACAGGGGGCAACAACGGCCCCAGCATTTT
>TRBV29-1|many|TRBJ2-2|-
CIAGTGNTGELFF
TGCATCGCAGGAACAGGGAACACCGGGGAGCTGTTTTTT